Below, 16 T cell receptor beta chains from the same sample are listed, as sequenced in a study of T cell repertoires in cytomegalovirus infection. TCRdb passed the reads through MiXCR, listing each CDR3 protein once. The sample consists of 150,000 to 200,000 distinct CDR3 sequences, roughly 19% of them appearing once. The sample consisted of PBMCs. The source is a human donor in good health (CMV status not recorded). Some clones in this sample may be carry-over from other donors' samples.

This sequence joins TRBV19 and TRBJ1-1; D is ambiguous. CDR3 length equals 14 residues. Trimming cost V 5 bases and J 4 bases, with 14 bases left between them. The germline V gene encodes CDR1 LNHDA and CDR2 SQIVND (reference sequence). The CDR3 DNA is TGTGCCAGTAGTCCGAGATTCGGGAGCACTGAAGCTTTCTTT. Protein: CASSPRFGSTEAFF. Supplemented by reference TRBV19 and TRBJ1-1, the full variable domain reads DGGITQSPKYLFRKEGQNVTLSCEQNLNHDAMYWYRQDPGQGLRLIYYSQIVNDFQKGDIAEGYSVSREKKESFPLTVTSAQKNPTAFYLCASSPRFGSTEAFFGQGTRLTVV.

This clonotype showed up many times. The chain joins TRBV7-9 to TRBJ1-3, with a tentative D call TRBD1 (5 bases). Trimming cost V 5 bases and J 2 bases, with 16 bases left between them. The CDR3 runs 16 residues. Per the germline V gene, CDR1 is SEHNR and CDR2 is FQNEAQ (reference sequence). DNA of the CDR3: TGTGCCAGCAGCCCCCGAGGGCAAGGGGCTGGAAACACCATATATTTT. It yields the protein CASSPRGQGAGNTIYF.

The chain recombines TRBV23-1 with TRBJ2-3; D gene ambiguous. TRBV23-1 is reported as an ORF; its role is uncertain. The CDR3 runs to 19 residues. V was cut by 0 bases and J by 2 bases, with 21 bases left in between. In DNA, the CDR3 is TGCGCCAGCAGTCAATCGGATTTCGTCGGGCTAATCTCCACAGATACGCAGTATTTT. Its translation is CASSQSDFVGLISTDTQYF.

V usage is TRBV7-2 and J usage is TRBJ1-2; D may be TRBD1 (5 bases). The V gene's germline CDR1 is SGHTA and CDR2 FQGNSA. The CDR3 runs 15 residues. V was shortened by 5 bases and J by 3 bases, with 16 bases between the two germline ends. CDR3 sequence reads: CASSPRLGTHYGYTF. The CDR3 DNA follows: TGTGCCAGCAGCCCGAGACTGGGGACCCACTATGGCTACACCTTC.

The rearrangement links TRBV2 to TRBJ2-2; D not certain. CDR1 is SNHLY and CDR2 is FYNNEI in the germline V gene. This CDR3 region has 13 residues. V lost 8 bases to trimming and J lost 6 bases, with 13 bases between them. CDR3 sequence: CASQKGTPGELFF. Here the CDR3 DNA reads TGTGCCAGCCAGAAAGGTACCCCCGGGGAGCTGTTTTTT.

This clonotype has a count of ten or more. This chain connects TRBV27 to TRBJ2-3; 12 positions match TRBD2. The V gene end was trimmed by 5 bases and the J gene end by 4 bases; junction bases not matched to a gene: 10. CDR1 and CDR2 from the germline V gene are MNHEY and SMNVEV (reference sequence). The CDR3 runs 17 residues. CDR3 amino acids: CASSPRLAGEFADTQYF. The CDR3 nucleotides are TGTGCCAGCAGTCCGCGACTAGCGGGAGAATTCGCAGATACGCAGTATTTT.

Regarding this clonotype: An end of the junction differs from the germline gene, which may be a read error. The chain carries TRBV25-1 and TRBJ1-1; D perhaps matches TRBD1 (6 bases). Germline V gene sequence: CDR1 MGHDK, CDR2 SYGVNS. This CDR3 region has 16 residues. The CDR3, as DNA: TGTGCCAGCAGTGAAAATCGAGGAAGCGGGGGCACTGAAGCTATCTTT. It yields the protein CASSENRGSGGTEAIF.

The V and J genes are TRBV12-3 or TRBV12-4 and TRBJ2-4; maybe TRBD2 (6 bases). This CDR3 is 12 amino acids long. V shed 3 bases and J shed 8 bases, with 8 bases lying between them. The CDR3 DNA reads TGTGCCAGCAGTTTCGGGGGTGACATTCAGTACTTC. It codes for CASSFGGDIQYF.

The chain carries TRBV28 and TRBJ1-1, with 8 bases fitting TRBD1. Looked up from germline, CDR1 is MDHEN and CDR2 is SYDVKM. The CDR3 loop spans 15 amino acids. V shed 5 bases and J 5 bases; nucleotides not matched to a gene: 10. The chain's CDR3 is CASSARTGRWTEAFF. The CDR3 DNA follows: TGTGCCAGCAGTGCCAGGACAGGGCGATGGACTGAAGCTTTCTTT.

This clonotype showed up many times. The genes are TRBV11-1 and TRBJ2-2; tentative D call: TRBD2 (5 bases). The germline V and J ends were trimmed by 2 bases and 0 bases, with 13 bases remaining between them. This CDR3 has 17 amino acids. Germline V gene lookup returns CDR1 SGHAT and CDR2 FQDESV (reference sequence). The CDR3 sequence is CASSLTRLAANTGELFF. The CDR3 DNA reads TGTGCCAGCAGCTTAACTAGGCTAGCAGCGAACACCGGGGAGCTGTTTTTT.

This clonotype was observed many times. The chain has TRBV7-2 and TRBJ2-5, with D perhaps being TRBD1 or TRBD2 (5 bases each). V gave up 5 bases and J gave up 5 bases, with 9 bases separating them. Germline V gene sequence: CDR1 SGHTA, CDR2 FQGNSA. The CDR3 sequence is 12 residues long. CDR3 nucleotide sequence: TGTGCCAGCAGCCCGGGACCCGAGACCCAGTACTTC. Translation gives CASSPGPETQYF. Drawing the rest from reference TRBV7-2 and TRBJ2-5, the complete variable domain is GAGVSQSPSNKVTEKGKDVELRCDPISGHTALYWYRQSLGQGLEFLIYFQGNSAPDKSGLPSDRFSAERTGGSVSTLTIQRTQQEDSAVYLCASSPGPETQYFGPGTRLLVL.

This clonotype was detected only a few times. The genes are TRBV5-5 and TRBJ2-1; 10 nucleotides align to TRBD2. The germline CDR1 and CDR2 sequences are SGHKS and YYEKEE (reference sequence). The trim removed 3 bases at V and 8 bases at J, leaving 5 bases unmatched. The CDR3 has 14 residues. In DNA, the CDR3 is TGTGCCAGCAGCTGGGCTAGCGGGAGTTATGAGCAGTTCTTC. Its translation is CASSWASGSYEQFF.

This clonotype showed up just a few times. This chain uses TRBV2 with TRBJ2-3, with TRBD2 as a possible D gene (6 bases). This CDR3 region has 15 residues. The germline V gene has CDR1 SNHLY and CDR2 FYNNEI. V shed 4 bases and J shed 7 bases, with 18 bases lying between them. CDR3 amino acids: CASSAARLVTYTQYF. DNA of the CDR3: TGTGCCAGCAGTGCCGCAAGACTAGTGACTTATACGCAGTATTTT.

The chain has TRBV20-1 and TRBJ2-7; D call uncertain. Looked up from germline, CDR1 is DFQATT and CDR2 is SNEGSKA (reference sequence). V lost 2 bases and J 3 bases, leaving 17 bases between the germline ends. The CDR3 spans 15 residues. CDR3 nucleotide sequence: TGCAGTGCTAGAAAATTTTGGCAGGACGACTACGAGCAGTACTTC. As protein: CSARKFWQDDYEQYF.

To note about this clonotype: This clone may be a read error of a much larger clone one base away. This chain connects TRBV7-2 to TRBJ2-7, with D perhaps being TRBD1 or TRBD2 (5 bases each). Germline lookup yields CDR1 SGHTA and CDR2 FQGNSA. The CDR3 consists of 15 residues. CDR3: CASSLGRLNSYELYF. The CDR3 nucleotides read TGTGCCAGCAGCTTGGGACGCTTAAATTCCTACGAGCTGTACTTC. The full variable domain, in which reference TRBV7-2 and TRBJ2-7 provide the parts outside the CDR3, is GAGVSQSPSNKVTEKGKDVELRCDPISGHTALYWYRQSLGQGLEFLIYFQGNSAPDKSGLPSDRFSAERTGGSVSTLTIQRTQQEDSAVYLCASSLGRLNSYELYFGPGTRLTVT.

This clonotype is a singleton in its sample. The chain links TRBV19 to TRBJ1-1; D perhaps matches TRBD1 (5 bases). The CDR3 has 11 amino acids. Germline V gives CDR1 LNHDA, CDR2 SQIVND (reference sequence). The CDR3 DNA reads TGTGCTACGACAGAGAACACTGAAGCTTTCTTT. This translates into CATTENTEAFF.